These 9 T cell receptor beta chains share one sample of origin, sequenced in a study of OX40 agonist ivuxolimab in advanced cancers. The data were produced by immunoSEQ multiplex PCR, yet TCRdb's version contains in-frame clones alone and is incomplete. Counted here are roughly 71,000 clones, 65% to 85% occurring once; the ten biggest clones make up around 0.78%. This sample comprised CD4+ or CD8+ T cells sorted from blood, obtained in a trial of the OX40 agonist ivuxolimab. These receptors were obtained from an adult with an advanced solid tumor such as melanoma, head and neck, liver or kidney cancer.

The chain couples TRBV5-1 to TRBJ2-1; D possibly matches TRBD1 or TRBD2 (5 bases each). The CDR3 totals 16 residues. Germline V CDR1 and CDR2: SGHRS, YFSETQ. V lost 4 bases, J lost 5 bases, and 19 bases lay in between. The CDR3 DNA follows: TGCGCCAGCAGCACCAGCGGATGGACATTAGACAATGAGCAGTTCTTC. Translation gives CASSTSGWTLDNEQFF.

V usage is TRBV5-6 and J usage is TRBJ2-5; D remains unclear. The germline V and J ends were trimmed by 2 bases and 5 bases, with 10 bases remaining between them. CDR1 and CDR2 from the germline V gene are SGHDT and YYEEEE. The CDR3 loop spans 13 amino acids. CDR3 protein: CASSFEVLETQYF. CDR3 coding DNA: TGTGCCAGCAGCTTCGAAGTACTTGAGACCCAGTACTTC.

The CDR3 bases are TGTGCCAGCAGCCGAGTCACCGGGACTAGTACAGATACGCAGTATTTT. It is translated as CASSRVTGTSTDTQYF. The chain links TRBV13 to TRBJ2-3; 8 bases are a match to TRBD2. Germline CDR1 is PRHDT and CDR2 is FYEKMQ (reference sequence). This CDR3 region has 16 residues. V shed 5 bases and J 3 bases; nucleotides not matched to a gene: 10.

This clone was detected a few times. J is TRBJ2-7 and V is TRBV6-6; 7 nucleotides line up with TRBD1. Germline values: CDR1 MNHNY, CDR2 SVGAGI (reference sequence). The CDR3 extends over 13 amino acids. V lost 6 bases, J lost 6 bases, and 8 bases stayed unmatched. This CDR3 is CASSARQGREQYF. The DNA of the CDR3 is TGTGCCAGCAGCGCACGACAGGGACGCGAGCAGTACTTC.

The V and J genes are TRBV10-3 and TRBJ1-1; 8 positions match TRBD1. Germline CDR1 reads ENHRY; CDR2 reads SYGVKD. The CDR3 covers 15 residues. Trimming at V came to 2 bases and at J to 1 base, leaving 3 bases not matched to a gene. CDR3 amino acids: CAISEGQGSNTEAFF. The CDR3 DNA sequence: TGTGCCATCAGTGAGGGACAGGGTTCGAACACTGAAGCTTTCTTT.

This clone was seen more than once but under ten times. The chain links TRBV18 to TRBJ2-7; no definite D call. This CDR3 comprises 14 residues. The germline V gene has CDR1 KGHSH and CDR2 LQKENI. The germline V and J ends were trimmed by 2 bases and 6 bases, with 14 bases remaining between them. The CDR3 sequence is CASSPSPPPAEQYF. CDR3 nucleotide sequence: TGTGCCAGCTCACCATCCCCCCCACCGGCCGAGCAGTACTTC.

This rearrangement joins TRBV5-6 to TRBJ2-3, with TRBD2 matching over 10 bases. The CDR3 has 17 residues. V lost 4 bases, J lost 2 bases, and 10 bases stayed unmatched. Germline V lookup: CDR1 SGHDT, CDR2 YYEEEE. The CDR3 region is CASSPGGSGGYTDTQYF. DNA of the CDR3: TGTGCCAGCAGCCCCGGAGGTAGCGGGGGGTACACAGATACGCAGTATTTT.

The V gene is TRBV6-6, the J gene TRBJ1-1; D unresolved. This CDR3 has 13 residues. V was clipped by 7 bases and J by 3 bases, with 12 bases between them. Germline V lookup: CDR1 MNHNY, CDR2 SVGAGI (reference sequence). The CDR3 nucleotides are TGTGCCAGCACCCCCCAAGAGTACACTGAAGCTTTCTTT. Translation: CASTPQEYTEAFF.

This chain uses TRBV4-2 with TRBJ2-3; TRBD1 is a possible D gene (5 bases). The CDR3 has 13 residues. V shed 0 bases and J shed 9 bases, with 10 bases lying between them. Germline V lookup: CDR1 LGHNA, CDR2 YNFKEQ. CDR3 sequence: CASSQEVQGTQYF. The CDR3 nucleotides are TGTGCCAGCAGCCAAGAAGTTCAGGGCACGCAGTATTTT.